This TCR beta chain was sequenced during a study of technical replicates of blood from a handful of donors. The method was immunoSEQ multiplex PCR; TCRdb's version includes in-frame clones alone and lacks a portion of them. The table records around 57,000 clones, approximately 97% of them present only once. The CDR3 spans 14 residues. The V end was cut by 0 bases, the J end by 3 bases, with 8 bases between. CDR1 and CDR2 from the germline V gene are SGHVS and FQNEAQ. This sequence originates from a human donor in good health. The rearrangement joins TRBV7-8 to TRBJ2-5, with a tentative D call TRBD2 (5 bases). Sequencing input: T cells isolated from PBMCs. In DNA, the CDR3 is TGTGCCAGCAGCTTAGCGCGAGCGGAAGAGACCCAGTACTTC. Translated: CASSLARAEETQYF.